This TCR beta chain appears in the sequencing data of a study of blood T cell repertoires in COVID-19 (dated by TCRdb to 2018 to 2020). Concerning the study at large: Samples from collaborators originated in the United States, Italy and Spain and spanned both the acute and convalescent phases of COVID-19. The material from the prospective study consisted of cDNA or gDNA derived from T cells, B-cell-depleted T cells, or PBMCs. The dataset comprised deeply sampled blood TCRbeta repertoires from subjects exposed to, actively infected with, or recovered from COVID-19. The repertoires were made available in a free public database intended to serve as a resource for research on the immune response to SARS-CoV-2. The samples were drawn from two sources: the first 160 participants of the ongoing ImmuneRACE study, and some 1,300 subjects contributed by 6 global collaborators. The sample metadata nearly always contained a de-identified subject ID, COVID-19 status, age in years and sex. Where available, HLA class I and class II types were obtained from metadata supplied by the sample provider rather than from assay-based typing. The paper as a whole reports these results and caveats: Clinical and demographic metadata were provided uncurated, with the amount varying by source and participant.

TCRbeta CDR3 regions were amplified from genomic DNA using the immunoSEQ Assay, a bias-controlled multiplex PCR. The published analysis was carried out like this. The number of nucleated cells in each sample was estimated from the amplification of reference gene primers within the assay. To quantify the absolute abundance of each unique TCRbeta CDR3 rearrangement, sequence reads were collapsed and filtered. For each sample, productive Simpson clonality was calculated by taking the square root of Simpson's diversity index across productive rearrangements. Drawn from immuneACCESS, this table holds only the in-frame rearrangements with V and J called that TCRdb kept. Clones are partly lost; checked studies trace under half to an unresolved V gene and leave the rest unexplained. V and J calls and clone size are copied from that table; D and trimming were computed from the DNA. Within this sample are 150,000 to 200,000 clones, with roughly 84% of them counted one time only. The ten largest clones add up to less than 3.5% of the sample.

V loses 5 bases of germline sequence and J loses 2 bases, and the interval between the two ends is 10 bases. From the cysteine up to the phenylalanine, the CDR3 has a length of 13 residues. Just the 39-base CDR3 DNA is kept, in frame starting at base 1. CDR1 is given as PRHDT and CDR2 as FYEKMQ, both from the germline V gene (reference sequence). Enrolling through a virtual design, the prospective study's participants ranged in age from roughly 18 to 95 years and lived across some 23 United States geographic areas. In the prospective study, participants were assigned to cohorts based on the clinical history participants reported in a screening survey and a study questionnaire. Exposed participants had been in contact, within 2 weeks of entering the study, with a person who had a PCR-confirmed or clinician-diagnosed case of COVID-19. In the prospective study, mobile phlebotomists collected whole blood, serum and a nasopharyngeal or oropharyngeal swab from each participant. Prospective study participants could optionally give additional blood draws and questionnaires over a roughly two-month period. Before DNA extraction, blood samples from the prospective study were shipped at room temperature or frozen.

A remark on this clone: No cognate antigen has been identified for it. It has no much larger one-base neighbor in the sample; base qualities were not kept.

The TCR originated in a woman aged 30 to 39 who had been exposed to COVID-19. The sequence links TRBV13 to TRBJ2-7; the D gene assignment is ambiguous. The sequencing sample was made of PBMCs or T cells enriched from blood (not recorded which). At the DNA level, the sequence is TGTGCCAGCAGCCTTCTACCGACCTACGAGCAGTACTTC. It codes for CASSLLPTYEQYF.